The 21 T cell receptor beta chains below all came from one sample that was sequenced in a study of CD8 T cells in ankylosing spondylitis. Findings of the study overall: Seemingly characteristic of ankylosing spondylitis blood was a TCR beta motif consisting of about 8 highly homologous variants.

TCRdb re-derived calls from the 5' RACE reads in MiXCR, one entry per CDR3 protein. The sample shows fewer than 500,000 distinct CDR3 sequences, approximately 26% of them seen only once. Their antigen targets remain unknown. Source material: blood, either unsorted or a sorted T cell fraction (not recorded which). These receptor sequences come from a male donor with ankylosing spondylitis.

This chain uses TRBV4-2 with TRBJ1-2; D may be TRBD1 (6 bases). V was shortened by 4 bases and J by 1 base, with 13 bases between the two germline ends. The CDR3 is 15 residues long. Germline lookup yields CDR1 LGHNA and CDR2 YNFKEQ. This chain's CDR3 is CASSPTRTDNYGYTF. The DNA for the CDR3 is TGTGCCAGCAGCCCCACCCGGACAGATAACTATGGCTACACCTTC.

This clonotype was counted only a few times. This CDR3 reads CASSQEGHRGTGELFF. In DNA form, the CDR3 reads TGTGCCAGCAGCCAAGAGGGCCATCGGGGCACCGGGGAGCTGTTTTTT. V and J are TRBV3-1 and TRBJ2-2; the D gene is possibly TRBD2 (5 bases). Germline V CDR1 and CDR2: LGHDT, YNNKEL (reference sequence). This CDR3 region has 16 residues. The V gene lost 0 bases and the J gene lost 4 bases, with 12 bases spanning the gap. The full variable domain, rest sourced from reference TRBV3-1 and TRBJ2-2, is DTAVSQTPKYLVTQMGNDKSIKCEQNLGHDTMYWYKQDSKKFLKIMFSYNNKELIINETVPNRFSPKSPDKAHLNLHINSLELGDSAVYFCASSQEGHRGTGELFFGEGSRLTVL.

The chain combines TRBV29-1 with TRBJ2-7, with D perhaps matching TRBD1 or TRBD2 (5 bases each). Germline-derived CDR1 and CDR2 are SQVTM and ANQGSEA. The CDR3 is 15 amino acids. Trimming stripped 1 base from V and 5 bases from J, with 18 bases between. In DNA, the CDR3 is TGCAGCGTTGAAGTGGGGGAAACGGTGAGAAACGAGCAGTACTTC. Its protein product is CSVEVGETVRNEQYF.

The table lists this clonotype with a few counts. The V call is TRBV10-3, the J call TRBJ2-7; 10 bases are shared with TRBD2. The CDR3 has 15 residues. Germline-derived CDR1 and CDR2 are ENHRY and SYGVKD. With 2 bases clipped from V and 5 bases from J, the junction kept 6 bases outside the gene matches. DNA of the CDR3: TGTGCCATCAGTGAGGGGGCTAGCGGGAGTAACGAGCAGTACGTC. Translating gives CAISEGASGSNEQYV.

The chain joins TRBV24-1 to TRBJ1-2, with D tentatively TRBD1 (5 bases). The CDR3 has 17 amino acids. Germline V gene data show CDR1 as KGHDR and CDR2 as SFDVKD. V was shortened by 2 bases and J by 4 bases, with 19 bases between the two germline ends. The CDR3: CATSDSVPGLSLYGYTF. The DNA of the CDR3 is TGTGCCACCAGTGATTCAGTTCCGGGACTGAGCCTCTATGGCTACACCTTC.

The rearrangement joins TRBV20-1 to TRBJ2-1, with TRBD2 matching over 9 bases. Trimming at V came to 6 bases and at J to 5 bases, leaving 5 bases not matched to a gene. The germline CDR1 and CDR2 sequences are DFQATT and SNEGSKA (reference sequence). This CDR3 spans 13 amino acids. DNA of the CDR3: TGCAGTGCGACGGGACTAGCCCACAATGAGCAGTTCTTC. Translated: CSATGLAHNEQFF.

This chain links TRBV25-1 with TRBJ2-7; weak D call: TRBD2 (6 bases). Germline V gene lookup returns CDR1 MGHDK and CDR2 SYGVNS. This CDR3 is 13 amino acids long. V gave up 3 bases and J gave up 4 bases, with 10 bases separating them. The CDR3 reads CASSDWGGYEQYV. In DNA form, the CDR3 reads TGTGCCAGCAGTGATTGGGGAGGTTACGAGCAGTACGTC.

This chain links TRBV5-1 with TRBJ1-1; 7 bases map to TRBD1. Germline assignment: CDR1 SGHRS and CDR2 YFSETQ. CDR3 length equals 14 residues. Trimming took 4 bases from V and 7 from J; bases not matched to a gene: 10. CDR3 in amino acids: CASSQGQSFGEAFF. In DNA form, the CDR3 reads TGCGCCAGCAGCCAGGGACAGAGCTTTGGTGAAGCTTTCTTT.

This chain joins TRBV24-1 and TRBJ1-1, with a possible D match to TRBD1 (5 bases). V was shortened by 7 bases and J by 1 base, with 15 bases between the two germline ends. This CDR3 region has 15 residues. Germline assignment: CDR1 KGHDR and CDR2 SFDVKD. The CDR3 is CATSGSRDGNTEAFF. CDR3 DNA sequence: TGTGCCACCAGCGGAAGTCGGGACGGGAACACTGAAGCTTTCTTT.

The sample holds a few counts of this clonotype. This chain links TRBV18 with TRBJ1-2; the D gene is possibly TRBD1 (6 bases). Germline assignment: CDR1 KGHSH and CDR2 LQKENI. The CDR3 runs 16 residues. V lost 3 bases and J 5 bases, leaving 19 bases between the germline ends. The CDR3 nucleotides read TGTGCCAGCTCACCCTCCGGACAGCGAGGGTCGTATGGCTACACCTTC. Protein: CASSPSGQRGSYGYTF.

The chain is built from TRBV7-9 and TRBJ1-1, with D unclear. Germline CDR1 reads SEHNR; CDR2 reads FQNEAQ (reference sequence). Trimming left V 1 base short and J 0 bases short, with 6 bases between. The CDR3 extends over 14 amino acids. CDR3 sequence (DNA): TGTGCCAGCAGCTTAGACACAGTGAACACTGAAGCTTTCTTT. This encodes CASSLDTVNTEAFF.

This clonotype was picked up a small number of times. The chain combines TRBV13 with TRBJ2-5; D may correspond to TRBD1 or TRBD2 (5 bases each). The CDR3 has 12 amino acids. Trimming stripped 5 bases from V and 9 bases from J, with 13 bases between. Germline assignment: CDR1 PRHDT and CDR2 FYEKMQ (reference sequence). The CDR3 spells CASSNRPGPQYF. CDR3 bases: TGTGCCAGCAGCAACAGACCGGGGCCCCAGTACTTC.

The V gene is TRBV12-3 or TRBV12-4, the J gene TRBJ2-3; TRBD2 might be the D (5 bases). The length of the CDR3 is 16 residues. The germline V and J ends were trimmed by 3 bases and 3 bases, with 16 bases remaining between them. CDR3 loop: CASSFQTGRGTDTQYF. The CDR3, as DNA: TGTGCCAGCAGTTTTCAAACTGGACGGGGAACAGATACGCAGTATTTT.

This clonotype was detected only a few times. This chain connects TRBV3-1 to TRBJ1-1; D remains unclear. This CDR3 spans 14 amino acids. Germline V gene sequence: CDR1 LGHDT, CDR2 YNNKEL (reference sequence). Trimming took off 3 bases at V and 5 bases at J, with 13 bases between the two ends. The CDR3 DNA sequence: TGTGCCAGCAGCCAGGGTGGGATAAATACTGAAGCTTTCTTT. Protein: CASSQGGINTEAFF.

The rearrangement joins TRBV2 to TRBJ1-1, with unresolved D. The CDR3 extends over 14 amino acids. Deletions cut 6 bases from V and 2 bases from J, with 13 bases between. From germline, CDR1 is SNHLY and CDR2 FYNNEI. CDR3: CASRREQTNTEAFF. Written as DNA, the CDR3 is TGTGCCAGCAGGAGAGAACAGACCAACACTGAAGCTTTCTTT. Drawing the rest from reference TRBV2 and TRBJ1-1, the complete variable domain is EPEVTQTPSHQVTQMGQEVILRCVPISNHLYFYWYRQILGQKVEFLVSFYNNEISEKSEIFDDQFSVERPDGSNFTLKIRSTKLEDSAMYFCASRREQTNTEAFFGQGTRLTVV.

This clonotype occurred many times. V usage is TRBV2 and J usage is TRBJ2-3; D is possibly TRBD2 (6 bases). V was pared by 7 bases and J by 4 bases, with 18 bases between. CDR3 length: 15 amino acids. Germline values: CDR1 SNHLY, CDR2 FYNNEI. The CDR3 nucleotides read TGTGCCAGCATTGCCGGGAGCCGCAGGGCAGATACGCAGTATTTT. This codes for CASIAGSRRADTQYF.

The table lists this clonotype with a few counts. The genes are TRBV5-1 and TRBJ2-5; D remains ambiguous. Trimming removed 4 bases from V and 0 bases from J, with 7 bases in between. CDR1 is SGHRS and CDR2 is YFSETQ in the germline V gene. This CDR3 is 13 amino acids long. DNA of the CDR3: TGCGCCAGCAGCCTGAACAACCAAGAGACCCAGTACTTC. Amino acid sequence: CASSLNNQETQYF.

This clonotype has a handful of counts. This chain joins TRBV11-2 and TRBJ2-7; TRBD2 aligns across 8 bases. V shed 0 bases, J shed 3 bases, and the junction held 10 bases outside the gene matches. Looked up from germline, CDR1 is SGHAT and CDR2 is FQNNGV. CDR3 length: 17 amino acids. CDR3 DNA sequence: TGTGCCAGCAGCTTAGATCGGGAGGGAATTCCCCGCTACGAGCAGTACTTC. Its translation: CASSLDREGIPRYEQYF.

The V gene is TRBV20-1, the J gene TRBJ2-3; no reliable D call. Trimming cost V 6 bases and J 0 bases, with 10 bases left between them. The germline V gene encodes CDR1 DFQATT and CDR2 SNEGSKA (reference sequence). The CDR3 covers 13 residues. In DNA form, the CDR3 reads TGCAGTGCCCGTCCCGCTAGCACAGATACGCAGTATTTT. It specifies CSARPASTDTQYF.

There are a few counts of this clonotype. The chain joins TRBV11-2 to TRBJ2-4; TRBD1 or TRBD2 may be the D gene (5 bases each). Germline-derived CDR1 and CDR2 are SGHAT and FQNNGV. V was trimmed by 1 base and J by 1 base, leaving 8 bases between them. The CDR3 is 15 amino acids. This chain's CDR3 is CASSLAGSAKNIQYF. The CDR3 bases are TGTGCCAGCAGCTTAGCAGGGAGCGCCAAAAACATTCAGTACTTC.

This clonotype was seen many times. V gene TRBV5-1 combines with J gene TRBJ2-1; 14 bases are shared with TRBD2. Trimming took 0 bases from V and 8 from J; bases not matched to a gene: 10. This CDR3 is 18 amino acids long. The germline gives CDR1 SGHRS, CDR2 YFSETQ. The CDR3 bases are TGCGCCAGCAGCTTGGCACTAGCCCCGGGACTAGCGGGAGATGAGCAGTTCTTC. It specifies CASSLALAPGLAGDEQFF.